The next 26 T cell receptor beta chains were all read from a single sample in a study of cytomegalovirus exposure and HLA in healthy donors. Using immunoSEQ multiplex PCR, the repertoire was profiled, and TCRdb retains in-frame clones only, with some absent. The sample shows 78,000 or so clones, approximately 94% of them seen only once. The sample comprised PBMCs. The receptors derive from a woman between 18 and 29 years old in good health and CMV-seropositive.

The chain uses TRBV11-2 and TRBJ1-5; 8 bases fit TRBD1. There are 15 residues in the CDR3. Germline CDR1 SGHAT, CDR2 FQNNGV. V shed 1 base and J 4 bases; nucleotides not matched to a gene: 3. In nucleotides, the CDR3 is TGTGCCAGCAGCTTAGGGCAGGGGGCGAATCAGCCCCAGCATTTT. Translated, it gives CASSLGQGANQPQHF.

The chain is built from TRBV28 and TRBJ1-1, with TRBD1 matching over 7 bases. CDR1 and CDR2 (germline): MDHEN, SYDVKM. CDR3 length: 16 amino acids. With V trimmed by 7 bases and J by 3 bases, 14 bases remained unmatched. The CDR3 DNA reads TGTGCCAGCACTCCAGGGGGAGGCATCGGGTACACTGAAGCTTTCTTT. Amino acids: CASTPGGGIGYTEAFF.

V gene TRBV30 combines with J gene TRBJ1-6; TRBD1 agrees at 7 bases. J was trimmed by 10 bases and V by 0 bases; bases with no gene match: 6. This CDR3 region has 14 residues. Germline V gene data show CDR1 as GTSNPN and CDR2 as SVGIG (reference sequence). The CDR3 coding sequence is TGTGCCTGGAGTGTATCAGGGGGGTACTCACCCCTCCACTTT. As protein: CAWSVSGGYSPLHF.

CDR3 protein: CAGKPGWPRGGETQYF. The DNA for the CDR3 is TGTGCCGGAAAACCTGGCTGGCCCCGCGGGGGAGAGACCCAGTACTTC. V usage is TRBV30 and J usage is TRBJ2-5, with 7 bases that match TRBD2. The CDR3 consists of 16 residues. The ends lost 8 bases at V and 4 bases at J; junction bases unmatched: 19. Germline V gene sequence: CDR1 GTSNPN, CDR2 SVGIG (reference sequence).

The chain has TRBV20-1 and TRBJ1-1, with D possibly being TRBD1 (6 bases). Germline lookup yields CDR1 DFQATT and CDR2 SNEGSKA (reference sequence). The CDR3 length is 11 residues. V was trimmed by 7 bases and J by 6 bases, leaving 12 bases between them. This chain's CDR3 is CSVRGSPEAFF. The CDR3 DNA follows: TGCAGTGTCAGGGGATCTCCTGAAGCTTTCTTT.

V gene TRBV6-1 combines with J gene TRBJ1-3; D remains unclear. This CDR3 region has 15 residues. The germline V gene encodes CDR1 MNHNS and CDR2 SASEGT. Trimming left V 4 bases short and J 0 bases short, with 10 bases between. CDR3 DNA sequence: TGTGCCAGCAGTGGAACATTCATCTCTGGAAACACCATATATTTT. This gives the protein CASSGTFISGNTIYF.

V gene TRBV27 combines with J gene TRBJ2-1; 9 bases are shared with TRBD1. This CDR3 contains 14 residues. CDR1 and CDR2 from the germline V gene are MNHEY and SMNVEV (reference sequence). The J segment lost 3 bases and the V segment lost 6 bases, leaving 3 bases of the junction unmatched. The CDR3 loop reads CASRRQGGYNEQFF. CDR3 in DNA: TGTGCCAGCAGGCGACAGGGGGGCTACAATGAGCAGTTCTTC.

This chain links TRBV4-1 with TRBJ2-3; 7 nucleotides align to TRBD2. From germline, CDR1 is MGHRA and CDR2 YSYEKL. The CDR3 has 15 amino acids. Unmatched junction bases numbered 9, after V lost 5 bases and J lost 4 bases. The CDR3 DNA follows: TGCGCCAGCAGCTCACGGGGGGTCGGCCCAGATACGCAGTATTTT. It encodes CASSSRGVGPDTQYF.

The chain's CDR3 is CATSGDRVQPQHF. The CDR3 nucleotides are TGTGCCACCAGTGGAGACAGGGTTCAGCCCCAGCATTTT. The V and J genes are TRBV15 and TRBJ1-5, with 7 bases fitting TRBD1. The CDR3 is 13 amino acids. Germline V gene data show CDR1 as LNHNV and CDR2 as YYDKDF (reference sequence). Losses at the gene ends were 6 bases for V and 6 bases for J; bases not matched to a gene: 5.

This clone appeared once. The chain uses TRBV28 and TRBJ1-2, with TRBD1 matching over 9 bases. The CDR3 has 15 amino acids. V was clipped by 6 bases and J by 1 base; unmatched bases: 6. The V gene's germline CDR1 is MDHEN and CDR2 SYDVKM. As DNA, the CDR3 is TGTGCCAGCAGCCCCGGGACAGGGATTAACTATGGCTACACCTTC. Translated, it gives CASSPGTGINYGYTF.

Written as DNA, the CDR3 is TGTGCCAGCAGTTACTCGATTGGGAGAACCGGGGAGCTGTTTTTT. This translates into CASSYSIGRTGELFF. The V gene is TRBV6-5, the J gene TRBJ2-2; possible D gene TRBD2, 5 bases. V was clipped by 0 bases and J by 5 bases, with 10 bases between them. This CDR3 is built from 15 residues. The germline V gene encodes CDR1 MNHEY and CDR2 SVGAGI.

The chain recombines TRBV5-5 with TRBJ2-7, with TRBD1 identical over 7 bases. The CDR3 extends over 14 amino acids. With V trimmed by 2 bases and J by 4 bases, 6 bases remained unmatched. The germline V gene has CDR1 SGHKS and CDR2 YYEKEE (reference sequence). This chain's CDR3 is CASSFTGQLYEQYF. For the CDR3, the DNA is TGTGCCAGCAGCTTTACGGGACAGCTGTACGAGCAGTACTTC.

The rearrangement uses TRBV15 and TRBJ1-2, with TRBD1 as a possible D gene (5 bases). CDR1 is LNHNV and CDR2 is YYDKDF in the germline V gene (reference sequence). CDR3 size: 14 residues. V shed 5 bases and J shed 7 bases, with 17 bases lying between them. The CDR3 loop reads CATSSRIGDGGYTF. DNA for the CDR3: TGTGCCACCAGCTCAAGGATAGGGGATGGTGGCTACACCTTC.

The chain joins TRBV18 to TRBJ1-1; TRBD1 matches at 9 bases. The CDR3 has 14 residues. V gave up 8 bases and J gave up 3 bases; unmatched junction bases: 7. Looked up from germline, CDR1 is KGHSH and CDR2 is LQKENI. CDR3 region: CASTRDRVDTEAFF. CDR3 in DNA: TGTGCCAGCACCCGGGACAGGGTGGACACTGAAGCTTTCTTT.

The V and J genes are TRBV6-1 and TRBJ1-2, with D possibly TRBD1 on 6 matching bases. V dropped 6 bases and J dropped 8 bases, with 13 bases sitting between them. This CDR3 is 12 amino acids long. Germline lookup yields CDR1 MNHNS and CDR2 SASEGT. CDR3 in amino acids: CASRIRGGGYTF. CDR3 nucleotide sequence: TGTGCCAGCAGGATCAGGGGCGGAGGCTACACCTTC.

The chain links TRBV14 to TRBJ1-4; D unresolved. This CDR3 contains 16 residues. Between the trimmed V and J ends, which lost 4 bases and 14 bases, there was a span of 26 bases. Germline V gene lookup returns CDR1 SGHDN and CDR2 FVKESK. In DNA form, the CDR3 reads TGTGCCAGCAGCCCCACCTACGGGGAGAGGAAGTACTCGCTGTTTTTT. Translated, it gives CASSPTYGERKYSLFF. Looking up the rest from reference TRBV14 and TRBJ1-4 gives the full variable domain: EAGVTQFPSHSVIEKGQTVTLRCDPISGHDNLYWYRRVMGKEIKFLLHFVKESKQDESGMPNNRFLAERTGGTYSTLKVQPAELEDSGVYFCASSPTYGERKYSLFFGSGTQLSVL.

This rearrangement joins TRBV7-2 to TRBJ2-2, with TRBD1 matching 7 bases. Germline CDR1 and CDR2: SGHTA and FQGNSA. The CDR3 covers 14 residues. V was pared by 0 bases and J by 7 bases, with 2 bases of the junction left unmatched. CDR3 nucleotide sequence: TGTGCCAGCAGCTTAGCAGGGGGCGGCGGGGAGCTGTTTTTT. Its translation: CASSLAGGGGELFF.

DNA of the CDR3: TGTGCCTGGATCGAGGGCCGAGGGTCCTACAATGAGCAGTTCTTC. This sequence encodes CAWIEGRGSYNEQFF. The chain recombines TRBV30 with TRBJ2-1; tentatively, D is TRBD2 (5 bases). This CDR3 has 15 amino acids. CDR1 and CDR2 from the germline V gene are GTSNPN and SVGIG (reference sequence). Trimming stripped 4 bases from V and 1 base from J, with 14 bases between.

This chain uses TRBV2 with TRBJ2-5; 9 bases map to TRBD2. The V segment lost 1 base and the J segment 5 bases; nucleotides outside the gene matches: 8. The CDR3 runs 16 residues. The V gene's germline CDR1 is SNHLY and CDR2 FYNNEI. The CDR3 is CASSEGGGAAWETQYF. CDR3 in DNA: TGTGCCAGCAGTGAAGGCGGGGGGGCGGCGTGGGAGACCCAGTACTTC. Filled out from reference TRBV2 and TRBJ2-5, the complete variable domain reads EPEVTQTPSHQVTQMGQEVILRCVPISNHLYFYWYRQILGQKVEFLVSFYNNEISEKSEIFDDQFSVERPDGSNFTLKIRSTKLEDSAMYFCASSEGGGAAWETQYFGPGTRLLVL.

The chain employs TRBV29-1 and TRBJ2-7; D possibly corresponds to TRBD1 (5 bases). The CDR3 runs to 11 residues. Trimming left V 3 bases short and J 3 bases short, with 6 bases between. The germline CDR1 and CDR2 sequences are SQVTM and ANQGSEA. The CDR3 DNA is TGCAGCGTTGATACAGGCTACGAGCAGTACTTC. Its protein product is CSVDTGYEQYF.

This clone was detected once. The rearrangement links TRBV28 to TRBJ2-7, with D possibly being TRBD1 (6 bases). V lost 6 bases and J 1 base, leaving 13 bases between the germline ends. In germline, CDR1 is MDHEN, CDR2 SYDVKM. CDR3 length: 14 residues. The CDR3 region has the DNA TGTGCCAGCAGGACCGGGACAAGATCCTACGAGCAGTACTTC. The encoded protein is CASRTGTRSYEQYF.

The chain employs TRBV27 and TRBJ2-5; D is uncertain. Germline CDR1 MNHEY, CDR2 SMNVEV (reference sequence). The V and J ends lost 6 bases and 2 bases respectively, with 4 bases between them. The CDR3 is 11 amino acids. The DNA of the CDR3 is TGTGCCAGCAGCCAGCAAGAGACCCAGTACTTC. It is translated as CASSQQETQYF.

V gene TRBV2 combines with J gene TRBJ2-2; tentatively, D is TRBD1 (6 bases). Trimming removed 8 bases at V and 0 bases at J, with 19 bases between. Per the germline V gene, CDR1 is SNHLY and CDR2 is FYNNEI. This CDR3 has 17 amino acids. The CDR3 bases are TGTGCCAGCCACGCGTTGGGGGCCGTTACGAACACCGGGGAGCTGTTTTTT. Translating gives CASHALGAVTNTGELFF.

V and J are TRBV28 and TRBJ2-1; 13 bases align to TRBD2. The CDR3 runs to 21 residues. Germline loops: CDR1 MDHEN, CDR2 SYDVKM. The J segment lost 6 bases and the V segment lost 3 bases, leaving 20 bases of the junction unmatched. The CDR3 protein is CASSFSNGLAGEQTWSNEQFF. The CDR3 DNA reads TGTGCCAGCAGTTTCTCCAATGGACTAGCGGGAGAACAAACGTGGTCCAATGAGCAGTTCTTC. Variable domain in full (rest from reference TRBV28 and TRBJ2-1): DVKVTQSSRYLVKRTGEKVFLECVQDMDHENMFWYRQDPGLGLRLIYFSYDVKMKEKGDIPEGYSVSREKKERFSLILESASTNQTSMYLCASSFSNGLAGEQTWSNEQFFGPGTRLTVL.

V and J are TRBV30 and TRBJ2-7; TRBD2 might be the D (6 bases). The CDR3 spans 12 residues. V lost 2 bases and J lost 7, with 12 bases in between. Germline CDR1 reads GTSNPN; CDR2 reads SVGIG (reference sequence). The CDR3 coding sequence is TGTGCCTGGAGTCCGACTAGTTGGGAGCAGTACTTC. It translates to CAWSPTSWEQYF.

V is TRBV2 and J is TRBJ2-3, with 7 bases aligning to TRBD1. CDR3 length equals 15 residues. Trimming removed 1 base from V and 0 bases from J; junction bases left unmatched: 1. The germline CDR1 and CDR2 sequences are SNHLY and FYNNEI. CDR3 coding DNA: TGTGCCAGCAGTGAAGTGGACAGGAGCACAGATACGCAGTATTTT. Residues: CASSEVDRSTDTQYF.